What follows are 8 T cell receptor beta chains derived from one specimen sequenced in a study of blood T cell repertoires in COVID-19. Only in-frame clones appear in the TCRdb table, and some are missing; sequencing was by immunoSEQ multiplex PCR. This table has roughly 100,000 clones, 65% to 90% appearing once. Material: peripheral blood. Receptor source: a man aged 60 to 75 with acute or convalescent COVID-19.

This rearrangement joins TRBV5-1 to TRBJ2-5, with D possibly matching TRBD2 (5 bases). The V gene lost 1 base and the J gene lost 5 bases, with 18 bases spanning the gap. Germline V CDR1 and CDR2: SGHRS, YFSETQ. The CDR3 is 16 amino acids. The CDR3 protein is CASSLLGALVDETQYF. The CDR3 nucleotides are TGCGCCAGCAGCTTGTTGGGAGCCCTGGTAGATGAGACCCAGTACTTC. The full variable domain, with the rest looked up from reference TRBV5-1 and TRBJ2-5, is KAGVTQTPRYLIKTRGQQVTLSCSPISGHRSVSWYQQTPGQGLQFLFEYFSETQRNKGNFPGRFSGRQFSNSRSEMNVSTLELGDSALYLCASSLLGALVDETQYFGPGTRLLVL.

This CDR3 reads CAYDGSGRSTDTQYF. CDR3 nucleotide sequence: TGTGCCTATGATGGATCGGGAAGAAGCACAGATACGCAGTATTTT. The chain is built from TRBV30 and TRBJ2-3, with TRBD2 as a possible D gene (5 bases). With 7 bases removed from V and 0 bases from J, the gap between germline ends came to 17 bases. The CDR3 is 15 residues long. Germline V gene data show CDR1 as GTSNPN and CDR2 as SVGIG (reference sequence).

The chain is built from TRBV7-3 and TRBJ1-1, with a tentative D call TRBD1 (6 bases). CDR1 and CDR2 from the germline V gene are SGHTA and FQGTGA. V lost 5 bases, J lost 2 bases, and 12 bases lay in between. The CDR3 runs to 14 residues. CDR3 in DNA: TGTGCCAGCAGCCCGGGGGGCGCTAACACTGAAGCTTTCTTT. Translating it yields CASSPGGANTEAFF.

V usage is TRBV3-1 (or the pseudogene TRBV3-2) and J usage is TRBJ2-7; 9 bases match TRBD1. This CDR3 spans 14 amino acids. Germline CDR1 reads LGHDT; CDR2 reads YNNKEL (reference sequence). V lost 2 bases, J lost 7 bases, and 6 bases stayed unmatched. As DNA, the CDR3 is TGTGCCAGCAGCCAAACCGGGACAGGGTTTGAGCAGTACTTC. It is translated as CASSQTGTGFEQYF.

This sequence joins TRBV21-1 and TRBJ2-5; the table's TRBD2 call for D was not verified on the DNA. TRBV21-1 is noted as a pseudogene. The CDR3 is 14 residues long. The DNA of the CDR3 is TGTGCCAGCAGCCCCCTAGCTACCGGGGAGACCCAGTACTTC. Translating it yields CASSPLATGETQYF.

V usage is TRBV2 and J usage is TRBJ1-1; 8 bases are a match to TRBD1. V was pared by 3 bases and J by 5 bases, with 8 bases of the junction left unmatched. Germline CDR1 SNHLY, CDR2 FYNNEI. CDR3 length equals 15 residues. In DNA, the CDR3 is TGTGCCAGCAGTGAGGGTATAACAGGGGGGACTGAAGCTTTCTTT. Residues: CASSEGITGGTEAFF.

CDR3 DNA sequence: TGTGCCAGCTCACCACCGAGAGGACAGGGGGCGAACACCGGGGAGCTGTTTTTT. Its protein product is CASSPPRGQGANTGELFF. The V gene is TRBV18, the J gene TRBJ2-2; 10 nucleotides line up with TRBD1. This CDR3 spans 18 amino acids. Germline V lookup: CDR1 KGHSH, CDR2 LQKENI. Trimming took 0 bases from V and 0 from J; bases not matched to a gene: 4.

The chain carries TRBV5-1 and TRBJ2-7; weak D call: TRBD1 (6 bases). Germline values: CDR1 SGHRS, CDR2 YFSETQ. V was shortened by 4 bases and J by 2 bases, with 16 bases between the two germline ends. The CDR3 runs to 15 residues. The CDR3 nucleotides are TGCGCCAGCAGCCCAATTTCCGGGGACACCTACGAGCAGTACTTC. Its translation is CASSPISGDTYEQYF.